This T cell receptor beta chain was documented in a study of graft-versus-host responses after intestinal transplantation. Looking at the study overall: The study gave all recipients anti-thymocyte globulin induction, then tacrolimus and steroids for 2 to 3 years.

Profiling relied on immunoSEQ multiplex PCR, and the TCRdb table lists in-frame clones only, not all of them. The sample shows under 9,000 clones, roughly a third of them seen only once. Study observations and caveats: An association linked early post-transplant HvG declines with peak circulating GvH clone levels.

Co-plated with approximately 200,000 CFSE-labeled responder cells were approximately 200,000 irradiated, violet-dye-labeled stimulator cells. Sorting was performed after the reaction on proliferating CFSE-low CD3+CD4+ and CD3+CD8+ responders. Material: alloreactive CD8+ T cells from a mixed lymphocyte reaction culture, obtained before transplantation. Subset indicated: CFSE-low proliferating T cells sorted from roughly six-day pre-transplant mixed lymphocyte reaction (GvH or HvG direction). The TCR sequence derives from a human patient who was an organ donor for intestinal transplantation.

The CDR3 coding sequence is TGTGCCTGGAGTGTACGAGGACTAGGCCACTACGAGCAGTACTTC. This gives the protein CAWSVRGLGHYEQYF. The V gene is TRBV30, the J gene TRBJ2-7, with 7 bases fitting TRBD2. CDR3 length equals 15 residues. Trimming took 0 bases from V and 3 from J; bases not matched to a gene: 8. Looked up from germline, CDR1 is GTSNPN and CDR2 is SVGIG (reference sequence).